This TCR beta chain is drawn from a study of shared clonotypes between healthy human individuals. Notes on the study in general: The generation probabilities recorded for non-shared clonotypes fell below those of clonotypes shared by all four donors. Shared across a few donors were around 5% of the naive CD4 clonotypes.

A word on this clone: The antigen is unknown.

Selected positively for CCR7 and CD45RO-negative, naive CD8 cells excluded terminally differentiated effector memory CD45RA+ cells. Every immunoSEQ plate was one replicate of a subset's evenly spread DNA. The method was immunoSEQ multiplex PCR; TCRdb's version includes in-frame clones alone and lacks a portion of them. This table holds around 1,900,000 clones, around 93% found once. The origin of this receptor is a man aged 18-30 years in good health. Some clones in this sample may be carry-over from other donors' samples. Sequencing was done on a sample of naive CD8+ T cells from PBMCs.

CDR3 nucleotide sequence: TGTGCCAGCAGTGATACGGGGTTCTACGAGCAGTACTTC. As protein: CASSDTGFYEQYF. The J gene is TRBJ2-7, the V gene TRBV25-1; D possibly corresponds to TRBD2 (5 bases). Per the germline V gene, CDR1 is MGHDK and CDR2 is SYGVNS. This CDR3 comprises 13 residues. Trimming cost V 3 bases and J 3 bases, with 9 bases left between them.